This TCR beta chain comes out of a study of blood T cell repertoires in COVID-19. CDR3 length: 14 residues. In germline, CDR1 is MNHEY, CDR2 SMNVEV (reference sequence). V shed 0 bases and J shed 1 base, with 6 bases lying between them. Assay: immunoSEQ multiplex PCR; the TCRdb copy retains only in-frame clones and omits some. Here the sample spans some 220,000 clones, 88% being singletons. The gene calls are TRBV27 and TRBJ1-1, with D unclear. Material for sequencing was PBMCs or T cells enriched from blood (not recorded which). The TCR was taken from a woman aged 25 to 39 who had recovered from COVID-19. CDR3 residues: CASSLSPGNTEAFF. The CDR3 DNA sequence: TGTGCCAGCAGTTTATCGCCCGGGAACACTGAAGCTTTCTTT.